The present entry profiles one T cell receptor (beta chain) with its context. Its antigen is still unknown. This specimen comes from a study of cytomegalovirus exposure and HLA in healthy donors. It was with 60 Vbeta and 13 Jbeta primers that the PCR ran. Generated by immunoSEQ multiplex PCR, the TCRdb table keeps only in-frame clones and is missing some. The data hold 90,000 to 140,000 clones, with 83% observed a single time. Broader study findings: Compared with the roughly 670-donor mean, an Asian-associated ancestry cluster reportedly had fewer N-insertions, according to a later analysis.

CDR1 and CDR2 from the germline V gene are SQVTM and ANQGSEA. V shed 2 bases and J shed 7 bases, with 11 bases lying between them. The CDR3 contains 13 residues. Sample: PBMCs. The V call is TRBV29-1, the J call TRBJ1-4, with D unclear. The receptor's source is a man aged 18 to 30 in good health and CMV-seronegative. The CDR3 DNA is TGCAGCGTTGAACCCGGGGTTGGTGAAAAACTGTTTTTT. Its translation: CSVEPGVGEKLFF.